This T cell receptor (beta chain) is from a study of vaccination effects on CD4 cells after COVID-19. Study summary: After the second dose, samples were taken at median day 72.

The assay was immunoSEQ multiplex PCR, and TCRdb's table has in-frame clones only and misses some. Of 28,000 or so clones in the sample, about 80% were seen once. Study outcomes and limitations: Long after vaccination, the clones induced by infection and by vaccine shrank markedly in size.

With regard to this clone: As yet, its antigen is unknown.

With the ViraFEST assay, the study expanded antigen-specific CD4+ T cells using viral peptide pools, then sequenced them. Culture proceeded for more than nine days, and CD4+ T cells were then isolated. The cohort was immunized with two doses of either the BNT162b2 or mRNA-1273 vaccine. Each culture well received some 2.2 million PBMC. These cells were then cultured in IMDM with about 9.1 IU/ml IL-2 and 7.5 to 10 ug/ml peptides. Both day 3 and day 7 saw half the medium replaced with IL-2 medium. V lost 6 bases and J 2 bases, leaving 11 bases between the germline ends. Germline V gives CDR1 SGHTA, CDR2 FQGNSA. The CDR3 has 14 amino acids.

The material sequenced was CD4+ T cells from PBMCs cultured with HCoV-NL63 spike peptides, taken after COVID-19 vaccination. J is TRBJ1-5 and V is TRBV7-2; tentatively, D is TRBD1 (6 bases). The sequence derives from a human donor who received a COVID-19 vaccine. Some clones in this sample may be carry-over from other donors' samples. CDR3 in DNA: TGTGCCAGCAGGGACAGCGCGGGCAATCAGCCCCAGCATTTT. Amino acid sequence: CASRDSAGNQPQHF. Filled out from reference TRBV7-2 and TRBJ1-5, the complete variable domain reads GAGVSQSPSNKVTEKGKDVELRCDPISGHTALYWYRQSLGQGLEFLIYFQGNSAPDKSGLPSDRFSAERTGGSVSTLTIQRTQQEDSAVYLCASRDSAGNQPQHFGDGTRLSIL.